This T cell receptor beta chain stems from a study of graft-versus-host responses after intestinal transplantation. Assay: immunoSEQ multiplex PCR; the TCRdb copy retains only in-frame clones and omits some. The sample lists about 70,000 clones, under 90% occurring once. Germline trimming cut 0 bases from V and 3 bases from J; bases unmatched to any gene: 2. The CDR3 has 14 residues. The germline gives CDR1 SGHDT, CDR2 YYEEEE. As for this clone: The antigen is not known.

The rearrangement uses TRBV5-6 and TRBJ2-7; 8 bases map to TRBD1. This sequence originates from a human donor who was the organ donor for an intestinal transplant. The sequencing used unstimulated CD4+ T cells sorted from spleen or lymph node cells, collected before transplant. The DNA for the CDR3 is TGTGCCAGCAGCTTGGTAGGGACAGGCTACGAGCAGTACGTC. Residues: CASSLVGTGYEQYV.